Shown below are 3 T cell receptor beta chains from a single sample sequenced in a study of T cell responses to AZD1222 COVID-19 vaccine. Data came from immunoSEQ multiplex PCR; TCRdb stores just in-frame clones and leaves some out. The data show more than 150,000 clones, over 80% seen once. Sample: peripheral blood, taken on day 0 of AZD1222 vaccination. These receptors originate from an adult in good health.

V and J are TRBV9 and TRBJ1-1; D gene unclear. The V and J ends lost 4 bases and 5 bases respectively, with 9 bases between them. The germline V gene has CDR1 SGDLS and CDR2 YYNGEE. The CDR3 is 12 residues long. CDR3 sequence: CASSSRSTEAFF. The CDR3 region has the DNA TGTGCCAGCAGCTCCCGGAGTACTGAAGCTTTCTTT.

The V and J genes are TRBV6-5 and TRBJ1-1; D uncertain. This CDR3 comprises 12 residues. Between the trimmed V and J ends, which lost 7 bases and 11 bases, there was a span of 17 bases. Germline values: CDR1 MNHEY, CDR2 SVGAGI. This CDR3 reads CASNMNGGGAFF. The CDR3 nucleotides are TGTGCCAGCAATATGAACGGAGGTGGGGCTTTCTTT.

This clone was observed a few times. The CDR3: CASSPYRETEAFF. As DNA, the CDR3 is TGTGCCAGCAGTCCCTACAGGGAAACTGAAGCTTTCTTT. The genes are TRBV11-1 and TRBJ1-1; weak D call: TRBD1 (6 bases). Germline-derived CDR1 and CDR2 are SGHAT and FQDESV (reference sequence). The V gene lost 6 bases and the J gene lost 5 bases, with 13 bases spanning the gap. This CDR3 spans 13 amino acids.